This is a list of T cell receptor beta chains from one sample in a study of beta chain features in type 1 diabetes. Method: immunoSEQ multiplex PCR; TCRdb's copy keeps in-frame clones and lacks some. Of about 660,000 clones in the sample, 11% to 15% were seen once. Material: naive CD4+ T cells from blood. The receptors derive from a man aged 18 to 29 with type 1 diabetes. Each CDR3 is given with its conserved first and last residue. The D gene is left open where the match is weak. Clone size is not always given. Where it is, it says once, few, many or a class for expanded clones.

j_call,clone_size,v_call,d_call,cdr3_aa,cdr3_nt
TRBJ2-5,.,TRBV20-1,.,CSASGETQYF,TGCAGTGCCTCAGGGGAGACCCAGTACTTC
TRBJ1-2,.,TRBV7-2,.,CASSLFSRWVPGYTF,TGTGCCAGCAGCTTATTTTCTCGTTGGGTTCCCGGCTACACCTTC
TRBJ2-2,.,TRBV7-2,.,CASSSVHTGELFF,TGTGCCAGCAGCTCAGTACACACCGGGGAGCTGTTTTTT
TRBJ2-1,.,TRBV6-4,TRBD2,CASTLAGEYNEQFF,TGTGCCAGCACTCTGGCGGGAGAGTACAATGAGCAGTTCTTC
TRBJ2-6,few,TRBV28,.,CASSHRGQLSGANVLTF,TGTGCCAGCAGTCACAGAGGCCAGCTTTCTGGGGCCAACGTCCTGACTTTC
TRBJ2-6,.,TRBV27,.,CASSFLGANVLTF,TGTGCCAGCAGTTTCTTGGGGGCCAACGTCCTGACTTTC
TRBJ2-3,few,TRBV6-5,.,CASSLNLGTDTQYF,TGTGCCAGCAGTTTAAATCTGGGCACAGATACGCAGTATTTT
TRBJ2-1,.,TRBV6-6,TRBD1,CASSRTGAYEQFF,TGTGCCAGCAGTCGGACAGGGGCCTATGAGCAGTTCTTC
TRBJ2-3,few,TRBV11-2,TRBD1,CASSPRQGAADTQYF,TGTGCCAGCAGCCCACGACAGGGGGCAGCGGATACGCAGTATTTT
TRBJ2-3,few,TRBV29-1,.,CSVDDLGPGTDTQYF,TGCAGCGTTGATGATCTAGGGCCAGGCACAGATACGCAGTATTTT
TRBJ1-1,.,TRBV7-2,.,CASSTPEGRNEAFF,TGTGCCAGCAGCACCCCCGAGGGGCGGAATGAAGCTTTCTTT
TRBJ2-7,.,TRBV9,.,CASSPPDPVREQYF,TGTGCCAGCAGCCCCCCAGACCCGGTGCGCGAGCAGTACTTC
TRBJ1-1,few,TRBV18,TRBD1,CASSPEDRGPEAFF,TGTGCCAGCTCACCTGAGGACAGGGGGCCTGAAGCTTTCTTT
TRBJ2-5,.,TRBV7-2,TRBD2,CASSLGVAGLQETQYF,TGTGCCAGCAGCTTAGGAGTAGCGGGGCTCCAAGAGACCCAGTACTTC
TRBJ2-1,.,TRBV5-6,.,CASSFGSYNEQFF,TGTGCCAGCAGCTTCGGCTCTTACAATGAGCAGTTCTTC
TRBJ2-7,few,TRBV14,.,CASSQDSVRSDEQYF,TGTGCCAGCAGCCAAGATTCAGTCCGCTCCGACGAGCAGTACTTC
TRBJ2-7,.,TRBV30,TRBD2,CAWSAPGGSYEQYF,TGTGCCTGGAGTGCCCCGGGGGGCTCCTACGAGCAGTACTTC
TRBJ2-7,.,TRBV11-2,.,CASSSGRNSYEQYF,TGTGCCAGCAGCTCGGGACGGAACTCCTACGAGCAGTACTTC
TRBJ1-2,.,TRBV6-5,TRBD1,CASMVQGADGYTF,TGTGCCAGCATGGTACAGGGGGCGGATGGCTACACCTTC
TRBJ2-3,few,TRBV30,TRBD1,CAWSRQGPDTQYF,TGTGCCTGGAGTCGACAGGGCCCCGATACGCAGTATTTT
TRBJ2-5,.,TRBV5-6,.,CASSPGYSEETQYF,TGTGCCAGCAGCCCAGGGTACAGTGAAGAGACCCAGTACTTC
TRBJ2-5,.,TRBV7-3,.,CASSLQGLKTQYF,TGTGCCAGCAGCTTACAGGGTCTAAAGACCCAGTACTTC
TRBJ1-2,few,TRBV6-5,.,CASSYNGDDYGYTF,TGTGCCAGCAGTTACAATGGGGACGACTATGGCTACACCTTC
TRBJ2-7,.,TRBV14,.,CASSPTVYEQYF,TGTGCCAGCAGCCCGACAGTTTACGAGCAGTACTTC
TRBJ2-7,.,TRBV5-6,TRBD1,CASRNRGSSYEQYF,TGTGCCAGCAGAAACAGGGGAAGCTCCTACGAGCAGTACTTC
TRBJ1-2,few,TRBV7-9,.,CASSWTGDYGYTF,TGTGCCAGCAGCTGGACGGGCGACTATGGCTACACCTTC
TRBJ1-4,few,TRBV6-5,.,CASSPGGEKLFF,TGTGCCAGCAGTCCTGGGGGAGAAAAACTGTTTTTT
TRBJ1-1,.,TRBV28,.,CASIKGGTILGVEAFF,TGTGCCAGCATCAAAGGAGGGACGATCTTAGGGGTTGAAGCTTTCTTT
TRBJ1-1,.,TRBV27,TRBD1,CASSPDRGNTEAFF,TGTGCCAGCAGTCCCGACAGGGGAAACACTGAAGCTTTCTTT
TRBJ1-1,few,TRBV2,.,CASRYFEGNTEAFF,TGTGCCAGCAGATACTTTGAGGGGAACACTGAAGCTTTCTTT
TRBJ2-1,.,TRBV4-2,TRBD2,CASSRSSLAGGNNEQFF,TGTGCCAGCAGCCGCTCCTCTCTAGCGGGGGGGAACAATGAGCAGTTCTTC
TRBJ2-6,.,TRBV5-4,.,CASSRFQGSGANVLTF,TGTGCCAGCAGTCGATTTCAGGGCTCTGGGGCCAACGTCCTGACTTTC
TRBJ2-5,.,TRBV29-1,.,CSASSAGSGSGETQYF,TGCAGCGCCTCGTCGGCAGGGTCGGGCTCCGGGGAGACCCAGTACTTC
TRBJ1-4,few,TRBV7-9,TRBD1,CASSPGTGREKLFF,TGTGCCAGCAGCCCTGGGACAGGGCGAGAAAAACTGTTTTTT
TRBJ1-5,few,TRBV6-5,.,CASSADKGYNQPQHF,TGTGCCAGCAGTGCCGACAAAGGTTACAATCAGCCCCAGCATTTT
TRBJ2-3,few,TRBV11-2,TRBD2,CASSPRLAGSSTDTQYF,TGTGCCAGCAGCCCCCGACTAGCGGGATCTAGCACAGATACGCAGTATTTT
TRBJ2-2,.,TRBV13,.,CASSSLGTGELFF,TGTGCCAGCAGCTCCCTAGGCACCGGGGAGCTGTTTTTT
TRBJ2-7,.,TRBV7-2,TRBD1,CASSLDRVSYEQYF,TGTGCCAGCAGCCTGGACAGGGTCTCCTACGAGCAGTACTTC
TRBJ1-4,few,TRBV7-9,.,CASSQPGSVFATNEKLFF,TGTGCCAGCAGCCAACCCGGAAGCGTATTTGCAACTAATGAAAAACTGTTTTTT
TRBJ1-2,.,TRBV14,.,CASSPSGYGYTF,TGTGCCAGCAGCCCATCGGGCTATGGCTACACCTTC
TRBJ2-3,.,TRBV29-1,TRBD2,CSVERLAENTDTQYF,TGCAGCGTTGAGCGACTAGCGGAAAACACAGATACGCAGTATTTT
TRBJ2-1,few,TRBV29-1,.,CSVDWGEQFF,TGCAGCGTCGACTGGGGTGAGCAGTTCTTC
TRBJ2-7,.,TRBV5-6,.,CASSLENEQYF,TGTGCCAGCAGCTTGGAAAACGAGCAGTACTTC
TRBJ2-1,few,TRBV18,TRBD1,CASSPEQGSGNEQFF,TGTGCCAGCTCACCTGAACAGGGGTCGGGCAATGAGCAGTTCTTC
TRBJ2-2,few,TRBV13,.,CASSASPDSLWTGELFF,TGTGCCAGCAGCGCATCACCGGACAGCCTCTGGACCGGGGAGCTGTTTTTT
TRBJ1-3,.,TRBV30,TRBD1,CAWSGQGRRRNTIYF,TGTGCCTGGTCGGGACAGGGGCGCCGAAGGAACACCATATATTTT